This is a list of T cell receptor beta chains from one sample in a study of T cells in narcolepsy. Assay: immunoSEQ multiplex PCR; the TCRdb copy retains only in-frame clones and omits some. The sample yields under 35,000 clones, 80% to 85% seen once. Material for sequencing was CD45RA- memory CD4+ T cells from PBMCs. These receptors were obtained from a human donor with narcolepsy. Each CDR3 is given with its conserved first and last residue. D genes are given only for firm matches.

cdr3_aa j_call d_call v_call
CASSVTLGVRGEGYTF TRBJ1-2 - TRBV9
CASSKQGDGELFF TRBJ2-2 - TRBV7-3
CATSRVGGGFNQETQYF TRBJ2-5 - TRBV15
CASSVEGTGWHGYTF TRBJ1-2 TRBD1 TRBV9
CASSLAPGLANYGYTF TRBJ1-2 - TRBV5-5
CASSQTAATNEKLFF TRBJ1-4 - TRBV4-2
CASSLRSDTQYF TRBJ2-3 - TRBV5-1
CASARARVTEAFF TRBJ1-1 - TRBV28
CASSLEAGRETQYF TRBJ2-5 - TRBV5-1
CASSGGGLANEQYF TRBJ2-7 TRBD2 TRBV10-1
CASSLEGASGQETQYF TRBJ2-5 TRBD2 TRBV11-3
CASSDSGANVLTF TRBJ2-6 - TRBV18
CAISPGDEQYF TRBJ2-7 - TRBV10-3
CASSIGEKLFF TRBJ1-4 - TRBV19
CATDRSGGQKTQYF TRBJ2-5 TRBD2 TRBV5-6
CASSFYGTYEQYF TRBJ2-7 - TRBV7-2
CAISALGTGTDTQYF TRBJ2-3 - TRBV10-3
CASGAGQALSEAFF TRBJ1-1 TRBD1 TRBV12-5
CASSQEAYVAGATLNTDTQYF TRBJ2-3 - TRBV4-2
CASSQDGERVGLPYEQYF TRBJ2-7 - TRBV4-1
CAISAGNAGELFF TRBJ2-2 - TRBV10-3
CASSRRQQNTEAFF TRBJ1-1 - TRBV5-1
CASSLTGDNSPLHF TRBJ1-6 TRBD1 TRBV5-1
CASSLMNTEAFF TRBJ1-1 - TRBV18
CASSSPATNEKLFF TRBJ1-4 - TRBV5-4
CASSNAGSSGNTIYF TRBJ1-3 - TRBV19
CASSVGQGRTEAFF TRBJ1-1 - TRBV9
CASSLAASGGEQYF TRBJ2-7 TRBD2 TRBV5-1
CASSLAGRGKTEAFF TRBJ1-1 TRBD1 TRBV7-2
CASSQVSRGRTYNSPLHF TRBJ1-6 - TRBV4-2
CASSVGDEGFNQYF TRBJ2-5 - TRBV9
CASSQLGLAGTDTQYF TRBJ2-3 TRBD2 TRBV4-2
CASSDSTNTGELFF TRBJ2-2 - TRBV6-4